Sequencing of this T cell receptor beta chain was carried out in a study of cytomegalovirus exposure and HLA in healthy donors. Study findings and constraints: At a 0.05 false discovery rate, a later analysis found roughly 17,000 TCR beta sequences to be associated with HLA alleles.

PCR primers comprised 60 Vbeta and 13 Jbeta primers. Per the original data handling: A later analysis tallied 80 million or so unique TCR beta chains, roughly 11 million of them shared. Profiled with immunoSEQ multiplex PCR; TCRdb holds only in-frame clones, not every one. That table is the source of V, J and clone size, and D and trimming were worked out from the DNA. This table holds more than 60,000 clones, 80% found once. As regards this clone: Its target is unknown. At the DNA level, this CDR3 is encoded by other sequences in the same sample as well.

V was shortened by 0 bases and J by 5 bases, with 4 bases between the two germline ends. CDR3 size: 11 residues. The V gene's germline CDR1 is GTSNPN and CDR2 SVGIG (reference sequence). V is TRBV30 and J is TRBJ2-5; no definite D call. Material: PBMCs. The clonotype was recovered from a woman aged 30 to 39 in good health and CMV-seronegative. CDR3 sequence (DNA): TGTGCCTGGAGTGTCCGGGAGACCCAGTACTTC. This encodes CAWSVRETQYF.